The rows below give T cell receptor beta chains drawn from one sample of a study of human T cells and chemical hapten exposure. TCRdb passed the RACE reads through MiXCR, listing each CDR3 protein once. The sample has about 180,000 distinct CDR3 sequences, about 31% seen once. The material sequenced was whole blood, taken in connection with sensitization to the hapten diphenylcyclopropenone (DPC). The receptors were gathered from a woman in her 30s with alopecia areata. Some clones in this sample may be carry-over from other donors' samples. Each CDR3 is given with its conserved first and last residue. The D gene is left open where the match is weak. The size entry is marked missing in some rows and otherwise reads once, few, many or a size class.

d_call	v_call	j_call	clone_size	cdr3_nt	cdr3_aa
NA	TRBV11-3	TRBJ2-5	NA	TGTGCCAGCAGCCTAGACGACAGGCAAGAGACCCAGTACTTC	CASSLDDRQETQYF
NA	TRBV28	TRBJ1-1	many	TGTGCCATTACCAACGCACACCGAACTGAAGCTTTCTTT	CAITNAHRTEAFF
TRBD2	TRBV29-1	TRBJ2-3	NA	TGCAGCGCCGGACTAGCGGGGGGCACAGATACGCAGTATTTT	CSAGLAGGTDTQYF
NA	TRBV6-4	TRBJ2-3	few	TGTGCCAGCAGTGTTGAGTCATCCACAGATACGCAGTATTTT	CASSVESSTDTQYF
TRBD1	TRBV4-3	TRBJ2-1	NA	TGCGCCAGCAGCCAAGAGCCGGGACAGCCGAACAATGAGCAGTTCTTC	CASSQEPGQPNNEQFF
NA	TRBV7-2	TRBJ2-2	few	TGTGCCAGCAGCACCCAGAACCCCGCGAACACCGGGGAGCTGTTTTTT	CASSTQNPANTGELFF
TRBD1	TRBV6-2/TRBV6-3	TRBJ1-2	NA	TGTGCCAGCACCCCGGACAGGGTCTATGGCTACACCTTC	CASTPDRVYGYTF
TRBD2	TRBV20-1	TRBJ2-2	NA	TGCAGTGCTAGAGCAGCGAGCGGGGGCGGAAACACCGGGGAGCTGTTTTTT	CSARAASGGGNTGELFF
NA	TRBV28	TRBJ2-3	many	TGTGCCAGCAGTTCCGCCGGCAGCACAGATACGCAGTATTTT	CASSSAGSTDTQYF
NA	TRBV4-2	TRBJ1-2	few	TGTGCCAGCAGCCAAAGGGGGGGCCGCGGCTACACCTTC	CASSQRGGRGYTF
NA	TRBV29-1	TRBJ1-2	NA	TGCAGCGTTGAAGAACAGGGAGGGGGTGGCTACACCTTC	CSVEEQGGGGYTF